This TCR beta chain was captured by sequencing in a study of blood T cells in healthy people across ages. Study results and caveats: The fall in TCR beta diversity per million T cells was roughly linear with age.

Germline V lookup: CDR1 PRHDT, CDR2 FYEKMQ (reference sequence). The J segment lost 2 bases and the V segment lost 2 bases, leaving 6 bases of the junction unmatched. The CDR3 covers 16 residues. A word on this clonotype: Its cognate antigen is unknown.

A sample-barcoded 5' primer and a J-beta primer mix were used in a second PCR of roughly 7 to 11 cycles. Every cDNA molecule carried a tag from a template-switch adaptor bearing 12 random nucleotides. Every sample gave at least 2.5 million paired-end reads containing CDR3. TCRdb reprocessed the 5' RACE reads with MiXCR, giving one entry per CDR3 protein. The sample has about 690,000 distinct CDR3 sequences, over 40% seen once. The V gene is TRBV13, the J gene TRBJ2-1; 7 bases are shared with TRBD2. This receptor was taken from a man aged 80 or over in good health. The source material was blood. The CDR3 reads CASSLRAGVTYNEQFF. CDR3 nucleotides: TGTGCCAGCAGCTTAAGGGCGGGAGTTACCTACAATGAGCAGTTCTTC.